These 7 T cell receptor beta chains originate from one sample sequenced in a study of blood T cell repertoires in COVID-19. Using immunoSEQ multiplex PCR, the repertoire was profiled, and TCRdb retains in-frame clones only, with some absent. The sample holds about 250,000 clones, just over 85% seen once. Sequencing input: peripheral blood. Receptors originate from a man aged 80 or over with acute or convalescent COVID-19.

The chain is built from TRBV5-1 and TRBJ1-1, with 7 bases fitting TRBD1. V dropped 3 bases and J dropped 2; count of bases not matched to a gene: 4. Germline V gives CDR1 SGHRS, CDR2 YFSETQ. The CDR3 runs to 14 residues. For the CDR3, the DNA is TGCGCCAGCAGCTGGGGACAGACCAACACTGAAGCTTTCTTT. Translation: CASSWGQTNTEAFF.

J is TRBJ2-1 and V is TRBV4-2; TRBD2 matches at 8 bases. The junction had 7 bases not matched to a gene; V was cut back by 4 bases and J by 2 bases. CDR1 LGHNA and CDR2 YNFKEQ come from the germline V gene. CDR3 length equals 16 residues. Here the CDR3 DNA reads TGTGCCAGCAGCCCTAAATCGGGGGGGGCCTACAATGAGCAGTTCTTC. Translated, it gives CASSPKSGGAYNEQFF.

The CDR3 protein is CASSQGAGQGADGYTF. The DNA for the CDR3 is TGTGCCAGCAGCCAAGGGGCGGGACAGGGGGCAGATGGCTACACCTTC. The J gene is TRBJ1-2, the V gene TRBV3-1 (or the pseudogene TRBV3-2), with 12 positions matching TRBD1. The CDR3 is 16 residues long. The junction had 6 bases not matched to a gene; V was cut back by 1 base and J by 6 bases. Germline values: CDR1 LGHDT, CDR2 YNNKEL (reference sequence).

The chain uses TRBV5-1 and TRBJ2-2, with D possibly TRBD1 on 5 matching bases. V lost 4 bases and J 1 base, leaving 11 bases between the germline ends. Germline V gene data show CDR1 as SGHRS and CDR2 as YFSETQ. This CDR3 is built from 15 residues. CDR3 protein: CASSLRQMNTGELFF. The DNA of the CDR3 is TGCGCCAGCAGCCTTAGACAGATGAACACCGGGGAGCTGTTTTTT.

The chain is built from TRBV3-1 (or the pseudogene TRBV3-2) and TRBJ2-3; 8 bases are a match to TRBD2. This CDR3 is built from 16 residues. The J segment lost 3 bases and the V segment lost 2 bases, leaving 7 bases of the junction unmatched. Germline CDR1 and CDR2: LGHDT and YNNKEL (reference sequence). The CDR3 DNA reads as TGTGCCAGCAGCCAACCAACGGGAGGGCCGACAGATACGCAGTATTTT. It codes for CASSQPTGGPTDTQYF.

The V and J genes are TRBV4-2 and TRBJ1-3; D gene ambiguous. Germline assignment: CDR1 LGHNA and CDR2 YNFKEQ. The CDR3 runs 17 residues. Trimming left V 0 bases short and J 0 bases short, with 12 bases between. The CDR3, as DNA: TGTGCCAGCAGCCAAGATAGGAGACTTCACTCTGGAAACACCATATATTTT. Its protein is CASSQDRRLHSGNTIYF.

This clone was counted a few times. The CDR3 protein is CASRGEGTLSGNTIYF. CDR3 DNA: TGTGCCAGCAGGGGAGAGGGGACACTCTCTGGAAACACCATATATTTT. The chain employs TRBV4-2 and TRBJ1-3; D might be TRBD1 (6 bases). Germline values: CDR1 LGHNA, CDR2 YNFKEQ. The CDR3 has 16 amino acids. Trimming left V 6 bases short and J 0 bases short, with 15 bases between.